The rows below give T cell receptor beta chains drawn from one sample of a study of shared clonotypes between healthy human individuals. Method: immunoSEQ multiplex PCR; TCRdb's copy keeps in-frame clones and lacks some. The sample yields roughly 2.2 million clones, 85% to 95% seen once. Sequencing was carried out using naive CD4+ T cells from PBMCs. These receptors were collected from a young man in good health. Some clones in this sample may be carry-over from other donors' samples. Both conserved end residues are part of each CDR3. D genes are given only for firm matches. Clone size is not always given. Where it is, it says once, few, many or a class for expanded clones.

TRBJ1-2,TRBD1,.,TRBV7-9,TGTGCCAGCAGCCCGGGGCCGGGGACAGGAGCTAACTATGGCTACACCTTC,CASSPGPGTGANYGYTF
TRBJ2-2,TRBD2,once,TRBV7-6,TGTGCCAGCAAGAAACCAAGCGGGAATGTGGACGGGGAGCTGTTTTTT,CASKKPSGNVDGELFF
TRBJ2-2,.,.,TRBV4-2,TGTGCCAGCAGCCAAGGAGAGGTGCTGTTCGGGGAAAGGAGCACCGGGGAGCTGTTTTTT,CASSQGEVLFGERSTGELFF
TRBJ2-3,TRBD2,.,TRBV11-2,TGTGCCAGCAGCTTTCTAACGGGAGGCTTGCCTGGCACAGATACGCAGTATTTT,CASSFLTGGLPGTDTQYF
TRBJ2-5,.,.,TRBV4-1,TGCGCCAGCAGCCACGACGAAAGGGAGACCCAGTACTTC,CASSHDERETQYF
TRBJ2-7,TRBD2,.,TRBV7-2,TGTGCCAGCAGCTTAGAGGTGCGGGAGGCCGGCGAGCAGTACTTC,CASSLEVREAGEQYF
TRBJ2-2,TRBD2,.,TRBV28,TGTGCCAGCCGCTACGGGACTACGAACACCGGGGAGCTGTTTTTT,CASRYGTTNTGELFF
TRBJ2-7,TRBD1,.,TRBV28,TGTGCCAGCAGCACCCCGGACAGGGAAGCCTACGAGCAGTACTTC,CASSTPDREAYEQYF
TRBJ1-5,.,.,TRBV9,TGTGCCAGCAGCCTCGCGGGAGGGGATCAGCCCCAGCATTTT,CASSLAGGDQPQHF
TRBJ2-6,.,.,TRBV7-9,TGTGCCAGCAGCTTGAACTCTGGGGCCAACGTCCTGACTTTC,CASSLNSGANVLTF
TRBJ1-5,TRBD1,.,TRBV10-3,TGTGCCATCAGCCCCACAGGGGTGAATCAGCCCCAGCATTTT,CAISPTGVNQPQHF
TRBJ1-1,.,.,TRBV28,TGTGCCAGCAGTTTGGGAACAACGAACACTGAAGCTTTCTTT,CASSLGTTNTEAFF
TRBJ2-7,TRBD1,few,TRBV27,TGTGCCAGCAGTGCCTACACGGGACAGTCCTACGAGCAGTACTTC,CASSAYTGQSYEQYF
TRBJ1-2,.,.,TRBV7-9,TGTGCCAGCAGCGCCTGGGAGGGGGATGTTGGCTACACCTTC,CASSAWEGDVGYTF
TRBJ2-1,TRBD2,.,TRBV6-6,TGTGCCAGCCAACTAGCGGGGACCTACAATGAGCAGTTCTTC,CASQLAGTYNEQFF
TRBJ2-1,TRBD2,.,TRBV5-1,TGCGCCAGCAGCCGTATAGCGGGAGATCACAATGAGCAGTTCTTC,CASSRIAGDHNEQFF